This is a list of T cell receptor beta chains from one sample in a study of regulatory T cells in long-lasting Graves disease. TCRdb reprocessed the multiplex PCR reads via MiXCR and lists one record per CDR3 protein. The table lists roughly 430,000 distinct CDR3 sequences, 16% of them singletons. These records were also assigned to another study, of T cells in Graves' hyperthyroidism and ophthalmopathy.

The sequenced sample was peripheral blood mononuclear cells (PBMCs), obtained at new diagnosis, from a patient treated with antithyroid drugs. These receptors were taken from a woman aged 25 to 39 with Graves disease. CDR3s include the opening cysteine and the closing phenylalanine or tryptophan. Fields, in order: D gene, CDR3 length, clone size, V gene, J gene, CDR3 protein, CDR3 DNA. The D gene is left open where the match is weak. The size field is filled for only some rows; it gives once, few, many or a size class.

>-|14|-|TRBV6-2/TRBV6-3|TRBJ2-7
CASSPTDNSYEQYF
TGTGCCAGCAGCCCTACCGATAACTCCTACGAGCAGTACTTC
>TRBD2|16|few|TRBV28|TRBJ2-1
CASSLWGAGGGGEQFF
TGTGCCAGCAGTTTATGGGGGGCGGGAGGGGGCGGTGAGCAGTTCTTC
>-|15|many|TRBV29-1|TRBJ1-2
CSVEDPERANYGYTF
TGCAGCGTTGAAGATCCGGAACGTGCTAACTATGGCTACACCTTC
>-|16|few|TRBV7-8|TRBJ2-5
CASSLFRLSREETQYF
TGTGCCAGCAGCTTGTTTCGGCTGTCTAGGGAAGAGACCCAGTACTTC
>TRBD2|15|-|TRBV11-2|TRBJ2-7
CASSFQLAGGYEQYF
TGTGCCAGCAGCTTTCAGCTAGCGGGAGGATACGAGCAGTACTTC
>-|13|-|TRBV5-1|TRBJ1-1
CASSLGARDEAFF
TGCGCCAGCAGCTTGGGGGCCAGGGATGAAGCTTTCTTT
>-|15|many|TRBV20-1|TRBJ1-6
CSASPGTASNSPLHF
TGCAGTGCTAGCCCCGGGACGGCGAGCAATTCACCCCTCCACTTT
>TRBD1|15|-|TRBV4-3|TRBJ1-2
CASSQATGAAYGYTF
TGCGCCAGCAGCCAAGCGACAGGGGCGGCCTATGGCTACACCTTC
>-|13|-|TRBV18|TRBJ1-2
CASSPGQNYGCTF
TGTGCCAGCTCACCAGGACAGAACTATGGCTGCACCTTC
>-|18|-|TRBV5-1|TRBJ1-3
CASSLLPGFAMTGNTIYF
TGTGCCAGCAGCTTGTTGCCGGGGTTCGCAATGACTGGAAACACCATATATTTT
>-|15|many|TRBV7-9|TRBJ2-1
CASSSDSRHYNEQFF
TGTGCCAGCAGCTCCGACTCCAGGCACTACAATGAGCAGTTCTTC
>TRBD2|17|many|TRBV2|TRBJ2-5
CASSDEVKREGRETQYF
TGTGCCAGCAGTGATGAGGTCAAGCGGGAGGGCCGGGAGACCCAGTACTTC
>TRBD2|14|many|TRBV5-1|TRBJ2-5
CASSAGTTKETQYF
TGCGCCAGCAGCGCCGGGACTACGAAAGAGACCCAGTACTTC
>-|12|many|TRBV6-1|TRBJ2-1
CASKRAYNEQFF
TGTGCCAGTAAACGCGCGTACAATGAGCAGTTCTTC
>-|13|-|TRBV2|TRBJ2-5
CASSGTALETQYF
TGTGCCAGCTCCGGAACAGCCTTAGAGACCCAGTACTTC
>-|12|many|TRBV28|TRBJ2-7
CASSLAGIEQYF
TGTGCCAGCAGTTTAGCCGGGATCGAGCAGTACTTC
>-|15|-|TRBV7-9|TRBJ2-5
CASSLVSAGEETQYF
TGTGCCAGCAGCTTAGTTTCCGCAGGCGAAGAGACCCAGTACTTC
>TRBD1|13|-|TRBV19|TRBJ1-5
CASSVRQGQPQHF
TGTGCCAGTAGTGTCCGACAGGGACAGCCCCAGCATTTT
>-|13|few|TRBV29-1|TRBJ2-3
CSVERGNTDTQYF
TGCAGCGTTGAAAGGGGGAACACAGATACGCAGTATTTT
>TRBD2|16|-|TRBV27|TRBJ2-1
CASSARLAVRLDEQFF
TGTGCCAGCAGTGCGCGACTAGCGGTCAGATTGGATGAGCAGTTCTTC
>-|14|-|TRBV2|TRBJ1-5
CASRTGRENQPQHF
TGTGCCAGCAGAACGGGCCGGGAGAATCAGCCCCAGCATTTT
>TRBD2|17|-|TRBV4-2|TRBJ2-3
CASSPQRASGGTDTQYF
TGTGCCAGCAGCCCCCAAAGGGCTAGCGGGGGCACAGATACGCAGTATTTT
>-|16|many|TRBV12-3/TRBV12-4|TRBJ1-3
CASTPIQGIPGNTIYF
TGTGCCAGCACCCCCATACAGGGTATCCCTGGAAACACCATATATTTT
>TRBD1|14|many|TRBV28|TRBJ1-3
CASNEQGGRNTIYF
TGTGCCAGCAACGAACAGGGGGGTCGAAACACCATATATTTT
>-|15|-|TRBV11-3|TRBJ2-3
CASTPRPGETDTQYF
TGTGCCAGCACCCCGCGTCCCGGGGAAACAGATACGCAGTATTTT
>TRBD1|16|many|TRBV5-1|TRBJ2-3
CASSWMTGTQSDTQYF
TGCGCCAGCAGCTGGATGACAGGGACCCAGAGCGATACGCAGTATTTT
>-|14|-|TRBV27|TRBJ2-1
CASSLTEEYNEQFF
TGTGCCAGCAGTTTAACAGAAGAATACAATGAGCAGTTCTTC
>-|14|-|TRBV6-1|TRBJ1-6
CASSMGRYNSPLHF
TGTGCCAGCAGTATGGGACGTTATAATTCACCCCTCCACTTT
>-|14|-|TRBV11-2|TRBJ1-1
CASSNGVAGTEAFF
TGTGCCAGCAGCAACGGCGTGGCGGGCACTGAAGCTTTCTTT
>-|13|many|TRBV28|TRBJ2-1
CASSLRLYNEQFF
TGTGCCAGCAGTTTACGTCTTTACAATGAGCAGTTCTTC
>TRBD2|18|few|TRBV7-2|TRBJ2-7
CASSGRLLAGGLNYEQYF
TGTGCCAGCAGCGGAAGACTACTAGCGGGAGGCCTAAACTACGAGCAGTACTTC
>-|11|many|TRBV2|TRBJ2-1
CASKRLVRQFF
TGTGCCAGCAAAAGACTAGTCCGGCAGTTCTTC
>TRBD1|15|-|TRBV5-1|TRBJ2-1
CASSLGQGLPNEQFF
TGCGCCAGCAGCCTCGGACAGGGTCTTCCCAATGAGCAGTTCTTC
>-|13|many|TRBV30|TRBJ2-7
CAWSWGLNYEQYF
TGTGCCTGGAGTTGGGGACTGAACTACGAGCAGTACTTC
>-|21|many|TRBV7-3|TRBJ2-3
CASSLMPVVQGLHTGTDTQYF
TGTGCCAGCAGCTTAATGCCGGTTGTACAGGGCCTTCACACAGGCACAGATACGCAGTATTTT
>TRBD1|16|many|TRBV5-1|TRBJ2-2
CASSLALTGGYGELFF
TGCGCCAGCAGCTTGGCCTTGACAGGGGGCTACGGGGAGCTGTTTTTT
>-|16|-|TRBV19|TRBJ1-5
CASTSGDRGGGQPQHF
TGTGCCAGTACCTCAGGGGACCGCGGGGGCGGACAGCCCCAGCATTTT
>-|12|-|TRBV5-1|TRBJ1-5
CASSPKGDTQHF
TGCGCCAGCAGCCCAAAAGGGGATACGCAGCATTTT
>TRBD1|14|many|TRBV28|TRBJ2-4
CASRIGGGGNIQYF
TGTGCCAGCAGGATAGGGGGCGGTGGAAACATTCAGTACTTC
>-|14|many|TRBV28|TRBJ1-5
CASRTVYSNQPQHF
TGTGCCAGCAGGACAGTCTATAGCAATCAGCCCCAGCATTTT
>TRBD1|15|many|TRBV5-1|TRBJ1-1
CASGQGLSMNTEAFF
TGCGCCAGCGGACAGGGGCTCTCTATGAACACTGAAGCTTTCTTT